The 16 T cell receptor beta chains in this list originate from one sample, sequenced in a study of cytomegalovirus exposure and HLA in healthy donors. PCR primers comprised 60 Vbeta and 13 Jbeta primers. Only in-frame clones appear in the TCRdb table, and some are missing; sequencing was by immunoSEQ multiplex PCR. The profile shows 150,000 or so clones, 65% to 70% of them singletons. Sequencing was done on a sample of PBMCs. The source of these receptors is a man aged 25-45 years in good health and CMV-seropositive.

Notes on this clone: Other DNA sequences from this sample encode an identical CDR3 as well. This chain connects TRBV14 to TRBJ1-3; no firm D call. Trimming left V 1 base short and J 3 bases short, with 7 bases between. The germline V gene encodes CDR1 SGHDN and CDR2 FVKESK. The CDR3 sequence is 14 residues long. CDR3 coding DNA: TGTGCCAGCAGCCAAGTCCGGGTTGGAAACACCATATATTTT. Translated: CASSQVRVGNTIYF.

The chain has TRBV5-6 and TRBJ2-7; TRBD2 matches 7 bases. The J segment lost 2 bases and the V segment lost 0 bases, leaving 5 bases of the junction unmatched. CDR1 and CDR2 from the germline V gene are SGHDT and YYEEEE. This CDR3 has 15 residues. The CDR3 nucleotides are TGTGCCAGCAGCTTGGGGACTAGAGGTGCCTACGAGCAGTACTTC. This translates into CASSLGTRGAYEQYF.

The chain recombines TRBV14 with TRBJ2-3, with 12 bases lining up with TRBD2. Germline values: CDR1 SGHDN, CDR2 FVKESK. With V trimmed by 0 bases and J by 4 bases, 8 bases remained unmatched. The CDR3 consists of 18 residues. The CDR3 DNA reads as TGTGCCAGCAGCCAAGACCGTACTAGCGGGAGGAGGGCAGATACGCAGTATTTT. Its translation: CASSQDRTSGRRADTQYF.

J is TRBJ1-2 and V is TRBV11-2; D ambiguous. Trimming stripped 6 bases from V and 2 bases from J, with 10 bases between. The germline CDR1 and CDR2 sequences are SGHAT and FQNNGV. The length of the CDR3 is 13 residues. The DNA of the CDR3 is TGTGCCAGCAGTCCTTCAGGAAACTATGGCTACACCTTC. Residues: CASSPSGNYGYTF.

The chain is built from TRBV15 and TRBJ2-3, with a tentative D call TRBD1 (6 bases). Germline CDR1 LNHNV, CDR2 YYDKDF (reference sequence). V lost 1 base and J lost 5, with 13 bases in between. The CDR3 runs to 15 residues. The CDR3 protein is CATSRVSGEQDTQYF. The CDR3 nucleotides are TGTGCCACCAGCAGAGTTTCAGGGGAGCAAGATACGCAGTATTTT.

The chain links TRBV6-1 to TRBJ1-1; D may be TRBD1 (5 bases). V dropped 1 base and J dropped 4 bases, with 7 bases sitting between them. The CDR3 spans 13 residues. CDR1 is MNHNS, CDR2 SASEGT, per germline. CDR3 DNA: TGTGCCAGCAGTGAAGTAAGGGGCACTGAAGCTTTCTTT. Protein sequence: CASSEVRGTEAFF.

This clone has a handful of counts. The CDR3 DNA reads TGTGCCAGCAGCTTCCAGGGTCCCCAGTTCTTC. Translation gives CASSFQGPQFF. The chain combines TRBV7-9 with TRBJ2-1, with D perhaps TRBD1 (5 bases). The germline gives CDR1 SEHNR, CDR2 FQNEAQ (reference sequence). The V and J ends lost 3 bases and 13 bases respectively, with 10 bases between them. There are 11 residues in the CDR3. Using reference TRBV7-9 and TRBJ2-1 for the parts outside the CDR3, the full variable domain is DTGVSQNPRHKITKRGQNVTFRCDPISEHNRLYWYRQTLGQGPEFLTYFQNEAQLEKSRLLSDRFSAERPKGSFSTLEIQRTEQGDSAMYLCASSFQGPQFFGPGTRLTVL.

This chain links TRBV19 with TRBJ2-3; 10 bases align to TRBD2. The trim removed 3 bases at V and 4 bases at J, leaving 4 bases unmatched. The CDR3 has 15 amino acids. The germline V gene has CDR1 LNHDA and CDR2 SQIVND (reference sequence). The chain's CDR3 is CASSIGLAASDTQYF. In DNA, the CDR3 is TGTGCCAGTAGTATTGGACTAGCGGCTTCAGATACGCAGTATTTT. Full variable domain (remainder filled in from reference TRBV19 and TRBJ2-3): DGGITQSPKYLFRKEGQNVTLSCEQNLNHDAMYWYRQDPGQGLRLIYYSQIVNDFQKGDIAEGYSVSREKKESFPLTVTSAQKNPTAFYLCASSIGLAASDTQYFGPGTRLTVL.

The chain is built from TRBV2 and TRBJ1-4; D is uncertain. Germline V gene lookup returns CDR1 SNHLY and CDR2 FYNNEI. V was shortened by 4 bases and J by 0 bases, with 9 bases between the two germline ends. The CDR3 has 15 residues. The CDR3 region is CASSGPDATNEKLFF. The CDR3 DNA reads TGTGCCAGCAGTGGGCCAGATGCAACTAATGAAAAACTGTTTTTT.

The chain carries TRBV14 and TRBJ2-2; the D is unclear. CDR3 length: 16 amino acids. V shed 1 base and J shed 2 bases, with 11 bases lying between them. Germline V gives CDR1 SGHDN, CDR2 FVKESK. CDR3 nucleotide sequence: TGTGCCAGCAGCCAAGGGCTTGGGCTCAACACCGGGGAGCTGTTTTTT. Translating it yields CASSQGLGLNTGELFF.

This sequence joins TRBV5-6 and TRBJ1-1; perhaps TRBD1 as D (5 bases). The CDR3 length is 13 residues. CDR1 SGHDT and CDR2 YYEEEE come from the germline V gene. With 6 bases removed from V and 6 bases from J, the gap between germline ends came to 15 bases. CDR3 in amino acids: CASTRTAGPEAFF. CDR3 DNA: TGTGCCAGCACGAGGACGGCGGGGCCTGAAGCTTTCTTT.

This chain uses TRBV4-1 with TRBJ2-3; 9 nucleotides agree with TRBD1. CDR3 size: 15 residues. In germline, CDR1 is MGHRA, CDR2 YSYEKL. V shed 3 bases and J 3 bases; nucleotides not matched to a gene: 4. The CDR3 reads CASSHRQGDTDTQYF. The CDR3 DNA follows: TGCGCCAGCAGCCACAGACAGGGGGATACAGATACGCAGTATTTT.

The V and J genes are TRBV6-5 and TRBJ1-4; maybe TRBD1 (6 bases). The V and J ends lost 8 bases and 0 bases respectively, with 10 bases between them. The CDR3 spans 14 residues. Germline assignment: CDR1 MNHEY and CDR2 SVGAGI. CDR3 amino acids: CASARTATNEKLFF. DNA for the CDR3: TGTGCCAGCGCTCGGACAGCAACTAATGAAAAACTGTTTTTT.

The chain is built from TRBV6-1 and TRBJ1-1; 7 bases map to TRBD1. Looked up from germline, CDR1 is MNHNS and CDR2 is SASEGT. The trim removed 3 bases at V and 2 bases at J, leaving 6 bases unmatched. The CDR3 loop spans 15 amino acids. The DNA of the CDR3 is TGTGCCAGCAGTGATTACCGGGACAGAAACACTGAAGCTTTCTTT. Protein product: CASSDYRDRNTEAFF.

J is TRBJ2-5 and V is TRBV7-9, with D unresolved. Trimming removed 8 bases at V and 5 bases at J, with 6 bases between. CDR1 SEHNR and CDR2 FQNEAQ come from the germline V gene (reference sequence). The CDR3 extends over 10 amino acids. CDR3 in amino acids: CASGRETQYF. CDR3 nucleotides: TGTGCCAGCGGTCGGGAGACCCAGTACTTC.

This clone occurred a few times. This chain joins TRBV11-2 and TRBJ1-5; D may be TRBD1 (5 bases). Trimming removed 0 bases from V and 5 bases from J, with 11 bases in between. Germline CDR1 is SGHAT and CDR2 is FQNNGV. The CDR3 totals 15 residues. CDR3: CASSLDPRGYQPQHF. DNA of the CDR3: TGTGCCAGCAGCTTAGATCCGCGGGGGTATCAGCCCCAGCATTTT. Using reference TRBV11-2 and TRBJ1-5 for the parts outside the CDR3, the full variable domain is EAGVAQSPRYKIIEKRQSVAFWCNPISGHATLYWYQQILGQGPKLLIQFQNNGVVDDSQLPKDRFSAERLKGVDSTLKIQPAKLEDSAVYLCASSLDPRGYQPQHFGDGTRLSIL.